One sample yielded the 32 T cell receptor beta chains listed below, sequenced in a study of neurological immune-mediated disorders. TCRdb redid the calling of the 5' RACE reads with MiXCR, one entry per CDR3 protein. The profile shows about 88,000 distinct CDR3 sequences, 3.5% to 4% of them singletons. The sample taken for sequencing was PBMCs. These receptor sequences come from a woman between 18 and 29 years old with multiple sclerosis.

This clonotype occurred many times. The genes are TRBV5-1 and TRBJ2-7, with TRBD1 matching 8 bases. The length of the CDR3 is 14 residues. The V and J ends lost 4 bases and 1 base, in that order; junction bases with no gene match: 4. Germline loops: CDR1 SGHRS, CDR2 YFSETQ. Here the CDR3 reads CASSPGQGSYEQYF. The CDR3, as DNA: TGCGCCAGCAGCCCCGGACAGGGATCCTACGAGCAGTACTTC.

This clonotype was found many times. The chain joins TRBV20-1 to TRBJ2-2; D ambiguous. Germline V gene sequence: CDR1 DFQATT, CDR2 SNEGSKA (reference sequence). V lost 0 bases, J lost 3 bases, and 14 bases lay in between. This CDR3 has 16 amino acids. CDR3 nucleotides: TGCAGTGCTAGAGATGACACCCGGCAAGACACCGGGGAGCTGTTTTTT. This encodes CSARDDTRQDTGELFF.

At least ten counts were recorded for this clonotype. The gene calls are TRBV7-2 and TRBJ2-7; D unresolved. Trimming took 5 bases from V and 2 from J, leaving 19 bases between them. Germline lookup yields CDR1 SGHTA and CDR2 FQGNSA. The CDR3 extends over 16 amino acids. The CDR3 loop reads CASSRTLAQQPYEQYF. The CDR3, as DNA: TGTGCCAGCAGCCGAACATTAGCACAGCAGCCCTACGAGCAGTACTTC.

About this clonotype: A much larger clone sits a single nucleotide away, making a read error possible. V and J are TRBV5-1 and TRBJ2-7; possibly TRBD2 for D (5 bases). V lost 1 base and J lost 8, with 10 bases in between. Germline loops: CDR1 SGHRS, CDR2 YFSETQ. The CDR3 is 12 residues long. CDR3 loop: CASSLPYGKQYF. The CDR3 nucleotides read TGCGCCAGCAGCTTGCCCTACGGGAAGCAGTACTTC.

There are many counts of this clonotype. The J gene is TRBJ2-7, the V gene TRBV12-3 or TRBV12-4; D not certain. The V end lost 5 bases, the J end lost 1 base, and 9 bases lay between the germline ends. This CDR3 is 13 amino acids long. The CDR3 DNA is TGTGCCAGCAGTCCCGACCCGTCCTACGAGCAGTACTTC. It translates to CASSPDPSYEQYF.

The gene calls are TRBV7-2 and TRBJ2-3; D remains unclear. Germline V gene data show CDR1 as SGHTA and CDR2 as FQGNSA. This CDR3 comprises 12 residues. V was shortened by 4 bases and J by 4 bases, with 6 bases between the two germline ends. In DNA form, the CDR3 reads TGTGCCAGCAGCTGGGCGCCAGATACGCAGTATTTT. Translating it yields CASSWAPDTQYF. The full variable domain, its missing parts supplied by reference TRBV7-2 and TRBJ2-3, is GAGVSQSPSNKVTEKGKDVELRCDPISGHTALYWYRQSLGQGLEFLIYFQGNSAPDKSGLPSDRFSAERTGGSVSTLTIQRTQQEDSAVYLCASSWAPDTQYFGPGTRLTVL.

This clonotype was seen repeatedly, ten times or more. The V call is TRBV12-3 or TRBV12-4, the J call TRBJ1-6; D may be TRBD1 (6 bases). CDR3 length: 14 residues. V was trimmed by 6 bases and J by 6 bases, leaving 12 bases between them. For the CDR3, the DNA is TGTGCCAGCAGGTCCTGGGGGCTTAATTCACCCCTCCACTTT. Protein sequence: CASRSWGLNSPLHF.

This clonotype was detected many times. The rearrangement uses TRBV6-5 and TRBJ1-2; 7 nucleotides match TRBD1. V dropped 6 bases and J dropped 4; count of bases not matched to a gene: 2. Germline V lookup: CDR1 MNHEY, CDR2 SVGAGI. This CDR3 contains 12 residues. In nucleotides, the CDR3 is TGTGCCAGCAGGGGGACAGCCTATGGCTACACCTTC. It translates to CASRGTAYGYTF.

This clonotype was counted many times. This rearrangement joins TRBV5-5 to TRBJ2-2; D is perhaps TRBD1 or TRBD2 (5 bases each). CDR3 length equals 15 residues. Germline CDR1 reads SGHKS; CDR2 reads YYEKEE (reference sequence). V was shortened by 4 bases and J by 4 bases, with 14 bases between the two germline ends. The CDR3 DNA sequence: TGTGCCAGCAGCAGAGCGCCTGGGACCACCGGGGAGCTGTTTTTT. Translated, it gives CASSRAPGTTGELFF. The entire variable domain, with the rest obtained from reference TRBV5-5 and TRBJ2-2, is as follows: DAGVTQSPTHLIKTRGQQVTLRCSPISGHKSVSWYQQVLGQGPQFIFQYYEKEERGRGNFPDRFSARQFPNYSSELNVNALLLGDSALYLCASSRAPGTTGELFFGEGSRLTVL.

The chain carries TRBV10-2 and TRBJ2-7; D ambiguous. Germline lookup yields CDR1 WSHSY and CDR2 SAAADI. V dropped 6 bases and J dropped 0 bases, with 9 bases sitting between them. The CDR3 spans 13 residues. CDR3 DNA sequence: TGCGCCAGCAGAGGACGGCCCTCCTACGAGCAGTACTTC. The encoded protein is CASRGRPSYEQYF.

This clonotype appeared many times. The CDR3 loop reads CASSQPRTGIGSYEQYF. CDR3 DNA sequence: TGTGCCAGCAGCCAACCCCGGACAGGGATCGGCTCCTACGAGCAGTACTTC. The chain is built from TRBV11-1 and TRBJ2-7, with 8 positions matching TRBD1. Trimming removed 5 bases from V and 0 bases from J; junction bases left unmatched: 12. The V gene's germline CDR1 is SGHAT and CDR2 FQDESV (reference sequence). The CDR3 runs 17 residues.

This clonotype showed up just a few times. The chain joins TRBV20-1 to TRBJ2-7; TRBD1 matches 10 bases. This CDR3 is built from 15 residues. The J segment lost 0 bases and the V segment lost 3 bases, leaving 5 bases of the junction unmatched. Germline loops: CDR1 DFQATT, CDR2 SNEGSKA (reference sequence). CDR3 coding DNA: TGCAGTGCTAGGGCCGGGACAGGGGTCTCCTACGAGCAGTACTTC. Amino acids: CSARAGTGVSYEQYF.

In its sample, this clonotype was seen many times. The chain combines TRBV20-1 with TRBJ1-1; TRBD1 matches at 7 bases. J gave up 5 bases and V 0 bases, and 6 bases lay outside the gene matches. This CDR3 comprises 14 residues. Germline V gene data show CDR1 as DFQATT and CDR2 as SNEGSKA (reference sequence). CDR3 nucleotide sequence: TGCAGTGCTAGAGATAACAGGGGAAAGACTGAAGCTTTCTTT. Its protein product is CSARDNRGKTEAFF.

This clonotype has a count of ten or more. The chain is built from TRBV10-3 and TRBJ2-3; tentatively, D is TRBD2 (6 bases). Germline V lookup: CDR1 ENHRY, CDR2 SYGVKD. V was pared by 6 bases and J by 2 bases, with 15 bases between. The CDR3 is 15 amino acids. The DNA of the CDR3 is TGTGCCATCAGAGACCTCCGCGGGGACACAGATACGCAGTATTTT. It yields the protein CAIRDLRGDTDTQYF.

The sample holds many counts of this clonotype. The CDR3 bases are TGCAGTGCTAGATATAGCGGGAGGGCGAACACCGGGGAGCTGTTTTTT. Amino acids: CSARYSGRANTGELFF. This sequence joins TRBV20-1 and TRBJ2-2; 11 bases map to TRBD2. The germline CDR1 and CDR2 sequences are DFQATT and SNEGSKA (reference sequence). V shed 2 bases, J shed 0 bases, and the junction held 2 bases outside the gene matches. The CDR3 runs 16 residues.

At least ten counts were recorded for this clonotype. One end of the junction varies from germline; a read error may be responsible. V and J are TRBV20-1 and TRBJ2-2, with 11 nucleotides matching TRBD1. Germline lookup yields CDR1 DFQATT and CDR2 SNEGSKA (reference sequence). This CDR3 is 16 amino acids long. CDR3 amino acids: CSAREPGQGDTGELFF. CDR3 sequence (DNA): TGCAGTGCTCGAGAACCGGGACAGGGGGACACCGGGGAGCTGTTTTTT.

As concerns this clonotype: This clone may be a read error of a much larger clone one base away. The chain joins TRBV5-1 to TRBJ1-4, with D perhaps TRBD1 (5 bases). The V end lost 4 bases, the J end lost 6 bases, and 13 bases lay between the germline ends. This CDR3 region has 14 residues. Looked up from germline, CDR1 is SGHRS and CDR2 is YFSETQ. The chain's CDR3 is CASSPTTGDEKLFF. As DNA, the CDR3 is TGCGCCAGCAGCCCTACCACGGGGGATGAAAAACTGTTTTTT.

This clonotype was detected many times. The V call is TRBV7-2, the J call TRBJ2-1; 11 positions agree with TRBD2. Losses at the gene ends were 1 base for V and 14 bases for J; bases not matched to a gene: 10. Germline CDR1 SGHTA, CDR2 FQGNSA. CDR3 length: 15 amino acids. The CDR3, as DNA: TGTGCCAGCAGCTTAGACCTAGCGGGAGGATCTATTAAGTTCTTC. Translated, it gives CASSLDLAGGSIKFF.

The chain links TRBV5-1 to TRBJ2-3; 11 bases map to TRBD2. The germline CDR1 and CDR2 sequences are SGHRS and YFSETQ. This CDR3 is 17 amino acids long. V trimming: 4 bases; J trimming: 0 bases; junction bases outside the gene matches: 7. The CDR3: CASSPLAGGTSTDTQYF. In nucleotides, the CDR3 is TGCGCCAGCAGCCCATTAGCGGGGGGGACTAGCACAGATACGCAGTATTTT.

This clonotype was detected many times. Its ends do not fully match the called genes, so a read error is possible. The chain joins TRBV5-6 to TRBJ2-7, with 7 bases aligning to TRBD2. Germline V gene data show CDR1 as SGHDT and CDR2 as YYEEEE. The CDR3 is 11 amino acids. The CDR3 sequence is CASSLGPGLNF. The CDR3 bases are TGTGCCAGCAGCTTGGGGCCGGGACTAAACTTC. The variable domain in full, completed from reference TRBV5-6 and TRBJ2-7, reads DAGVTQSPTHLIKTRGQQVTLRCSPKSGHDTVSWYQQALGQGPQFIFQYYEEEERQRGNFPDRFSGHQFPNYSSELNVNALLLGDSALYLCASSLGPGLNFGPGTRLTVT.

This clonotype occurred many times. The gene calls are TRBV6-5 and TRBJ2-5; D is unresolved. Deletions cut 3 bases from V and 7 bases from J, with 18 bases between. CDR3 length: 15 residues. Germline V gene sequence: CDR1 MNHEY, CDR2 SVGAGI. The CDR3 DNA follows: TGTGCCAGCAGTTATTCAACTTCCTTAGTAGGGACCCAGTACTTC. This codes for CASSYSTSLVGTQYF.

In this sample, this clonotype turned up many times. The CDR3 is CASSFGESTGELFF. CDR3 nucleotides: TGCGCCAGCAGCTTCGGGGAGTCCACCGGGGAGCTGTTTTTT. This chain joins TRBV5-1 and TRBJ2-2, with D perhaps TRBD2 (5 bases). Trimming removed 2 bases at V and 4 bases at J, with 9 bases between. The germline gives CDR1 SGHRS, CDR2 YFSETQ. The CDR3 sequence is 14 residues long.

This clonotype was picked up many times. The J gene is TRBJ1-5, the V gene TRBV5-1; D is perhaps TRBD1 (6 bases). This CDR3 has 14 residues. CDR1 SGHRS and CDR2 YFSETQ come from the germline V gene. The V end lost 4 bases, the J end lost 3 bases, and 11 bases lay between the germline ends. This CDR3 is CASSVTGVNQPQHF. CDR3 coding DNA: TGCGCCAGCAGCGTGACAGGAGTCAATCAGCCCCAGCATTTT.

This clonotype was seen at least ten times. V and J are TRBV20-1 and TRBJ2-1, with 16 nucleotides matching TRBD2. The CDR3 contains 20 residues. Looked up from germline, CDR1 is DFQATT and CDR2 is SNEGSKA (reference sequence). Trimming took 1 base from V and 7 from J; bases not matched to a gene: 16. The CDR3 coding sequence is TGCAGTGCTAGAGTTTACATCTCCGGGACTAGCGGGAGGGCCAATAATGAGCAGTTCTTC. It yields the protein CSARVYISGTSGRANNEQFF.

This clonotype was picked up many times. The chain couples TRBV29-1 to TRBJ2-2; D is possibly TRBD1 (5 bases). This CDR3 is built from 14 residues. The V end was cut by 5 bases, the J end by 4 bases, with 14 bases between. From germline, CDR1 is SQVTM and CDR2 ANQGSEA. CDR3 protein: CSVHHGASTGELFF. The DNA for the CDR3 is TGCAGCGTTCATCATGGGGCGAGCACCGGGGAGCTGTTTTTT.

This clonotype was recorded many times. The gene calls are TRBV7-2 and TRBJ2-5; D is ambiguous. V gave up 1 base and J gave up 7 bases, with 10 bases separating them. The CDR3 loop spans 13 amino acids. Germline CDR1 and CDR2: SGHTA and FQGNSA. The DNA of the CDR3 is TGTGCCAGCAGCTTAGACTACTCAAGGACCCAGTACTTC. It codes for CASSLDYSRTQYF.

This clonotype was seen many times. The rearrangement uses TRBV3-1 and TRBJ2-1; D call uncertain. The CDR3 covers 11 residues. CDR1 and CDR2 from the germline V gene are LGHDT and YNNKEL (reference sequence). V was cut by 8 bases and J by 8 bases, with 10 bases left in between. The CDR3 coding sequence is TGTGCCAGCTCCGGGTGGGATGAGCAGTTCTTC. This codes for CASSGWDEQFF.

Regarding this clonotype: A read error may explain this, as a much larger clone is one base away. This rearrangement joins TRBV12-3 or TRBV12-4 to TRBJ2-1; D ambiguous. CDR3 length: 11 residues. The CDR3 is CDSSARNEQFF. The CDR3 coding sequence is TGTGACAGCAGTGCCAGGAATGAGCAGTTCTTC.

This clonotype was picked up many times. V usage is TRBV6-5 and J usage is TRBJ1-1, with D perhaps matching TRBD1 (6 bases). CDR3 length equals 13 residues. Trimming cost V 10 bases and J 4 bases, with 16 bases left between them. CDR1 is MNHEY and CDR2 is SVGAGI in the germline V gene. CDR3 nucleotide sequence: TGTGCCACCTCGGGGGGCGGGAGCACTGAAGCTTTCTTT. This codes for CATSGGGSTEAFF.

This clonotype was seen many times. J is TRBJ1-5 and V is TRBV20-1; D might be TRBD1 (5 bases). The V gene lost 3 bases and the J gene lost 1 base, with 10 bases spanning the gap. The germline gives CDR1 DFQATT, CDR2 SNEGSKA (reference sequence). The CDR3 has 14 amino acids. CDR3 nucleotide sequence: TGCAGTGCTAGGCCCTGGGACAGCAATCAGCCCCAGCATTTT. Residues: CSARPWDSNQPQHF.

The table lists this clonotype with many counts. The genes are TRBV7-2 and TRBJ2-5; D unclear. V lost 1 base and J 7 bases, leaving 7 bases between the germline ends. This CDR3 spans 12 amino acids. The V gene's germline CDR1 is SGHTA and CDR2 FQGNSA. Here the CDR3 DNA reads TGTGCCAGCAGCTTAGACGCGGCGACCCAGTACTTC. Protein: CASSLDAATQYF. The full variable domain, rest sourced from reference TRBV7-2 and TRBJ2-5, is GAGVSQSPSNKVTEKGKDVELRCDPISGHTALYWYRQSLGQGLEFLIYFQGNSAPDKSGLPSDRFSAERTGGSVSTLTIQRTQQEDSAVYLCASSLDAATQYFGPGTRLLVL.

Ten or more counts support this clonotype. The chain has TRBV6-6 and TRBJ2-7, with a tentative D call TRBD2 (6 bases). Germline CDR1 is MNHNY and CDR2 is SVGAGI (reference sequence). The CDR3 contains 12 residues. V was trimmed by 7 bases and J by 1 base, leaving 8 bases between them. CDR3 DNA sequence: TGTGCCAGCACTAGCGAATCCTACGAGCAGTACTTC. Its translation: CASTSESYEQYF.